What follows are 14 T cell receptor beta chains derived from one specimen sequenced in a study of early T cells in non-severe SARS-CoV-2 infection. TCRdb redid the calling of the 5' RACE reads with MiXCR, one entry per CDR3 protein. Among some 90,000 distinct CDR3 sequences, approximately 15% were seen once, and the ten largest hold less than 7%. Sequencing was carried out using whole blood. The source is an adult who was a healthcare worker with PCR-confirmed SARS-CoV-2 infection or an uninfected control (not recorded which).

The chain carries TRBV5-6 and TRBJ1-5; D is uncertain. The CDR3 runs 13 residues. V dropped 4 bases and J dropped 1 base, with 6 bases sitting between them. CDR1 and CDR2 (germline): SGHDT, YYEEEE. CDR3 coding DNA: TGTGCCAGCAGCGTCGACAGCAATCAGCCCCAGCATTTT. It encodes CASSVDSNQPQHF. The whole variable domain, filled in from reference TRBV5-6 and TRBJ1-5, reads DAGVTQSPTHLIKTRGQQVTLRCSPKSGHDTVSWYQQALGQGPQFIFQYYEEEERQRGNFPDRFSGHQFPNYSSELNVNALLLGDSALYLCASSVDSNQPQHFGDGTRLSIL.

The V gene is TRBV20-1, the J gene TRBJ2-1, with D unclear. There are 14 residues in the CDR3. The germline V gene encodes CDR1 DFQATT and CDR2 SNEGSKA (reference sequence). Trimming took off 4 bases at V and 3 bases at J, with 13 bases between the two ends. The CDR3 region has the DNA TGCAGTGCTACAGTGGAAACTAACTACAATGAGCAGTTCTTC. It specifies CSATVETNYNEQFF.

The chain combines TRBV9 with TRBJ1-1; no clear D gene. The germline V gene has CDR1 SGDLS and CDR2 YYNGEE. The CDR3 is 13 amino acids. With 4 bases removed from V and 1 base from J, the gap between germline ends came to 8 bases. The CDR3 nucleotides read TGTGCCAGCAGCCCACGCGCGAACACTGAAGCTTTCTTT. As protein: CASSPRANTEAFF.

The chain couples TRBV9 to TRBJ2-1; tentative D call: TRBD2 (6 bases). CDR1 is SGDLS, CDR2 YYNGEE, per germline. The CDR3 length is 17 residues. Trimming shortened V by 3 bases and J by 0 bases, and 16 bases separated the two germline ends. The CDR3 loop is CASSGTPLAGSYNEQFF. CDR3 DNA sequence: TGTGCCAGCAGCGGAACCCCACTAGCTGGCTCCTACAATGAGCAGTTCTTC. Combining the CDR3 with reference TRBV9 and TRBJ2-1 gives the whole variable domain DSGVTQTPKHLITATGQRVTLRCSPRSGDLSVYWYQQSLDQGLQFLIQYYNGEERAKGNILERFSAQQFPDLHSELNLSSLELGDSALYFCASSGTPLAGSYNEQFFGPGTRLTVL.

This clonotype was seen many times. CDR3 sequence (DNA): TGTGCCAGCAGCCTAGGGGGCGCACGGACCGGGGAGCTGTTTTTT. Its translation: CASSLGGARTGELFF. The gene calls are TRBV3-1 and TRBJ2-2, with 7 bases aligning to TRBD1. Trimming removed 4 bases from V and 5 bases from J; junction bases left unmatched: 7. Germline CDR1 and CDR2: LGHDT and YNNKEL (reference sequence). The length of the CDR3 is 15 residues. The whole variable domain, filled in from reference TRBV3-1 and TRBJ2-2, reads DTAVSQTPKYLVTQMGNDKSIKCEQNLGHDTMYWYKQDSKKFLKIMFSYNNKELIINETVPNRFSPKSPDKAHLNLHINSLELGDSAVYFCASSLGGARTGELFFGEGSRLTVL.

This clonotype was seen only a few times. This chain joins TRBV5-1 and TRBJ1-2; D perhaps matches TRBD1 (6 bases). The CDR3 sequence is 16 residues long. Germline CDR1 and CDR2: SGHRS and YFSETQ. V was pared by 3 bases and J by 0 bases, with 15 bases between. The CDR3 DNA reads as TGCGCCAGCAGCTCGCAGGGGCCGCCTACTAACTATGGCTACACCTTC. It yields the protein CASSSQGPPTNYGYTF.

This clonotype was seen a few times. The genes are TRBV27 and TRBJ2-3, with unresolved D. V shed 2 bases and J shed 6 bases, with 9 bases lying between them. This CDR3 is built from 13 residues. Germline CDR1 MNHEY, CDR2 SMNVEV (reference sequence). The DNA for the CDR3 is TGTGCCAGCAGTTTAGCGCTGGGGGATACGCAGTATTTT. It is translated as CASSLALGDTQYF.

This clonotype was counted a few times. The chain uses TRBV6-2 or TRBV6-3 and TRBJ2-7, with 10 bases fitting TRBD1. Per the germline V gene, CDR1 is MNHEY and CDR2 is SVGEGT. V shed 5 bases and J 5 bases; nucleotides not matched to a gene: 9. The CDR3 runs 15 residues. The CDR3 is CASSRPGQGSDEQYF. The CDR3 DNA is TGTGCCAGCAGTAGACCGGGACAGGGGTCTGACGAGCAGTACTTC.

Here the CDR3 reads CASSQERQAYYEQYF. DNA of the CDR3: TGCGCCAGCAGCCAAGAAAGACAGGCCTACTACGAGCAGTACTTC. The genes are TRBV4-3 and TRBJ2-7; tentative D call: TRBD1 (6 bases). The V gene lost 0 bases and the J gene lost 3 bases, with 12 bases spanning the gap. Germline CDR1 and CDR2: LGHNA and YSLEER. This CDR3 is built from 15 residues.

The V call is TRBV28, the J call TRBJ2-1; D could derive from TRBD1 or TRBD2 (5 bases each). From germline, CDR1 is MDHEN and CDR2 SYDVKM. The CDR3 is made up of 12 amino acids. Trimming pared 6 bases from V and 8 bases from J, leaving 11 bases between. CDR3 sequence (DNA): TGTGCCAGCAGCCCGGGACGCCATGAGCAGTTCTTC. As protein: CASSPGRHEQFF.

This clonotype showed up many times. This sequence joins TRBV28 and TRBJ2-1; TRBD2 aligns across 8 bases. The ends lost 11 bases at V and 10 bases at J; junction bases unmatched: 7. The CDR3 runs 11 residues. CDR1 is MDHEN and CDR2 is SYDVKM in the germline V gene. The CDR3 region is CAVAGRREQFF. The CDR3, as DNA: TGTGCCGTAGCGGGGCGACGCGAGCAGTTCTTC.

This clonotype was seen ten or more times. This chain joins TRBV28 and TRBJ1-2; tentatively, D is TRBD1 (5 bases). The germline CDR1 and CDR2 sequences are MDHEN and SYDVKM. V was pared by 3 bases and J by 8 bases, with 16 bases between. The CDR3 has 14 residues. The CDR3 here is CASSLRTYTLGYTF. The CDR3 DNA sequence: TGTGCCAGCAGTTTGCGGACATACACCTTAGGCTACACCTTC.

This clonotype turned up a few times. The genes are TRBV5-1 and TRBJ1-1; the D is unclear. The CDR3 contains 16 residues. Germline loops: CDR1 SGHRS, CDR2 YFSETQ. Trimming shortened V by 2 bases and J by 0 bases, and 14 bases separated the two germline ends. The chain's CDR3 is CASSFGPGGMNTEAFF. The CDR3 nucleotides are TGCGCCAGCAGCTTTGGGCCAGGTGGCATGAACACTGAAGCTTTCTTT.

This clonotype was counted at least ten times. V gene TRBV11-2 combines with J gene TRBJ2-1; D gene ambiguous. Per germline, CDR1 SGHAT and CDR2 FQNNGV. Trimming removed 0 bases at V and 9 bases at J, with 9 bases between. The CDR3 covers 13 residues. The CDR3 spells CASSLEVVGEQFF. The CDR3 nucleotides are TGTGCCAGCAGCTTAGAAGTCGTAGGTGAGCAGTTCTTC.